The rows below give T cell receptor beta chains drawn from one sample of a study of shared clonotypes between healthy human individuals. TCRdb keeps only in-frame clones here, not all; method: immunoSEQ multiplex PCR. The table lists 630,000 or so clones, roughly 98% of them singletons, with 0.3% in the top ten. The material sequenced was naive CD8+ T cells sorted from blood. Every receptor here comes from a man aged 30-40 years in good health. The CDR3 runs from the conserved cysteine through the conserved F or W. D genes are given only for firm matches. The size entry is marked missing in some rows and otherwise reads once, few, many or a size class.

d_gene	abundance	j_gene	v_gene	CDR3aa	CDR3nt
-	-	TRBJ1-2	TRBV4-2	CASSQSAGGLNYGYTF	TGTGCCAGCAGCCAAAGCGCGGGGGGACTAAACTATGGCTACACCTTC
-	-	TRBJ2-1	TRBV7-8	CASSFVASPNEQFF	TGTGCCAGCAGCTTCGTAGCGTCTCCGAATGAGCAGTTCTTC
-	once	TRBJ1-1	TRBV7-9	CASSLGSGADTEAFF	TGTGCCAGCAGCTTAGGGTCCGGGGCGGATACTGAAGCTTTCTTT
-	-	TRBJ2-5	TRBV27	CASSSFTGSQETQYF	TGTGCCAGCAGTTCGTTCACAGGGTCCCAAGAGACCCAGTACTTC
-	-	TRBJ2-7	TRBV6-1	CASFGRGLLYEQYF	TGTGCCAGCTTCGGTCGGGGGCTCCTCTACGAGCAGTACTTC
TRBD1	-	TRBJ2-7	TRBV9	CASSPRKEESGQGSWEQYF	TGTGCCAGCAGCCCACGAAAAGAGGAATCGGGACAGGGGTCTTGGGAGCAGTACTTC
-	-	TRBJ1-1	TRBV5-1	CASSLADSLNTEAFF	TGCGCCAGCAGCTTGGCGGACAGTCTGAACACTGAAGCTTTCTTT
-	-	TRBJ2-7	TRBV27	CASSLYGGNEQYF	TGTGCCAGCAGTTTATACGGGGGCAACGAGCAGTACTTC
-	-	TRBJ2-3	TRBV27	CASSLASTDTQYF	TGTGCCAGCAGTTTGGCTAGCACAGATACGCAGTATTTT
-	-	TRBJ2-3	TRBV7-9	CASSLIGEALVGTQYF	TGTGCCAGCAGCTTAATCGGTGAGGCCCTCGTTGGTACGCAGTATTTT
-	-	TRBJ2-1	TRBV7-2	CASSLGGHYNEQFF	TGTGCCAGCAGCTTAGGGGGTCACTACAATGAGCAGTTCTTC
TRBD1	once	TRBJ1-2	TRBV28	CASSLGTGGDGYTF	TGTGCCAGCAGTTTGGGGACAGGGGGTGATGGCTACACCTTC
TRBD2	-	TRBJ2-2	TRBV7-6	CASSFGPPGGPGELFF	TGTGCCAGCAGCTTTGGGCCCCCGGGAGGTCCTGGGGAGCTGTTTTTT
-	-	TRBJ1-2	TRBV9	CASSVEGGVHNYGYTF	TGTGCCAGCAGCGTAGAAGGGGGGGTGCATAACTATGGCTACACCTTC
-	-	TRBJ1-2	TRBV18	CASSPSEGLRGYGYTF	TGTGCCAGCTCACCATCCGAGGGATTGAGGGGCTATGGCTACACCTTC
-	-	TRBJ2-2	TRBV5-1	CASTITGPTGELFF	TGCGCCAGCACCATAACCGGGCCGACCGGGGAGCTGTTTTTT
TRBD2	-	TRBJ2-3	TRBV29-1	CSVVTWEGDTQYF	TGCAGCGTTGTAACGTGGGAGGGAGATACGCAGTATTTT
TRBD2	-	TRBJ2-3	TRBV10-1	CASSSSGRLLDTQYF	TGCGCCAGCAGTAGTAGCGGGAGGCTCTTAGATACGCAGTATTTT
-	once	TRBJ2-2	TRBV6-6	CASSYSWEWAGELFF	TGTGCCAGCAGTTACTCGTGGGAATGGGCCGGGGAGCTGTTTTTT
TRBD2	-	TRBJ2-1	TRBV14	CASSILAGGPRYNEQFF	TGTGCCAGCAGCATCCTAGCGGGAGGGCCTCGGTACAATGAGCAGTTCTTC
TRBD1	-	TRBJ2-3	TRBV4-2	CASSQTSGTGDSTDTQYF	TGTGCCAGCAGCCAAACCTCCGGGACAGGGGACAGCACAGATACGCAGTATTTT
TRBD2	-	TRBJ2-5	TRBV5-4	CASSSGLAGVRETQYF	TGTGCCAGCAGCTCGGGACTAGCGGGAGTCCGGGAGACCCAGTACTTC